The clone carrying this TCR beta chain was observed at least ten times. Antigen specificity is unknown. Germline V lookup: CDR1 MNHNS, CDR2 SASEGT. V shed 0 bases and J shed 5 bases, with 5 bases lying between them. This CDR3 region has 14 residues. The data originate from a study of Graves' ophthalmopathy and Graves' hyperthyroidism. Study conclusions and caveats: Most expanded clonotypes in thyroid above 0.001 frequency also showed up in blood. Predictions made by the model for ophthalmopathy progression reached more than 55% sensitivity and roughly 79% specificity.

Ophthalmopathic donors had moderate-to-severe activity, CAS ≥3 and NOSPECS ≥4, with disease that had lasted under 3 months. Certain patients were not enrolled. These were patients with other autoimmune diseases, uncontrolled infections, pregnancy or lactation. For repertoire sequencing, the TCR beta CDR3 regions were amplified from RNA transcripts. The library came from an HTBI-primed first-round RT-PCR and a second-round multiplex PCR. TCRdb re-called the multiplex PCR reads with MiXCR, one entry per CDR3 protein. The data show some 150,000 distinct CDR3 sequences, with roughly two fifths seen just once and approximately 9% held by the top ten.

The sequence was obtained from a man aged 30-40 years with Graves' ophthalmopathy. Sequences were obtained from peripheral blood. The rearrangement links TRBV6-1 to TRBJ1-6; D remains ambiguous. The CDR3 DNA is TGTGCCAGCAGTGAAGCAGGGCATAATTCACCCCTCCACTTT. It yields the protein CASSEAGHNSPLHF.